The 16 T cell receptor beta chains listed next were all sequenced from one sample in a study of human T cells and chemical hapten exposure. Time point given: pre-sensitization, week 0. The treatment: therapeutic diphenylcyclopropenone sensitization with weekly scalp DPC. One entry per CDR3 protein results from TCRdb running MiXCR on the RACE reads. The sample holds roughly 250,000 distinct CDR3 sequences, approximately 8.6% seen once. The specimen comprised whole blood, sampled in connection with sensitization to the hapten diphenylcyclopropenone (DPC). The receptors stem from a woman aged 40 to 50 with alopecia areata. Some clones in this sample may be carry-over from other donors' samples.

The table lists this clonotype with a few counts. The chain has TRBV4-3 and TRBJ2-1, with 9 bases matching TRBD2. V trimming: 0 bases; J trimming: 5 bases; junction bases outside the gene matches: 5. The CDR3 is 16 amino acids. CDR1 is LGHNA, CDR2 YSLEER, per germline. The chain's CDR3 is CASSQDSSGRNNEQFF. CDR3 DNA sequence: TGCGCCAGCAGCCAAGATTCCAGCGGGAGGAACAATGAGCAGTTCTTC.

This clonotype was detected only a few times. The chain links TRBV6-1 to TRBJ2-5, with D perhaps matching TRBD1 (6 bases). The V gene lost 7 bases and the J gene lost 3 bases, with 15 bases spanning the gap. CDR3 size: 14 residues. Germline V gene data show CDR1 as MNHNS and CDR2 as SASEGT. The CDR3 reads CASTRTAREETQYF. The CDR3 DNA reads as TGTGCCAGCACCCGGACAGCAAGAGAAGAGACCCAGTACTTC.

This clonotype was observed a handful of times. This chain links TRBV7-9 with TRBJ2-3; TRBD1 agrees at 9 bases. The junction had 9 bases not matched to a gene; V was cut back by 5 bases and J by 3 bases. The CDR3 covers 16 residues. In germline, CDR1 is SEHNR, CDR2 FQNEAQ (reference sequence). The CDR3 spells CASSEGTGMATDTQYF. DNA of the CDR3: TGTGCCAGCAGCGAAGGGACAGGGATGGCAACAGATACGCAGTATTTT.

This clonotype appeared a few times. Relative to the germline gene, one junction end is altered; a read error may explain this. The chain joins TRBV7-7 to TRBJ2-1, with 9 bases identical to TRBD2. This CDR3 contains 15 residues. Germline V lookup: CDR1 SSHAT, CDR2 FNYEAQ (reference sequence). CDR3 in DNA: TGTGCTAGCAGCTTAGCAGGGACTAGCAACAATGAGCAGTTCTTC. Protein sequence: CASSLAGTSNNEQFF.

This clonotype occurred a few times. The V gene is TRBV20-1, the J gene TRBJ2-1; unclear D gene. V was shortened by 3 bases and J by 3 bases, with 6 bases between the two germline ends. Germline loops: CDR1 DFQATT, CDR2 SNEGSKA (reference sequence). The length of the CDR3 is 12 residues. The CDR3 sequence: CSASTVYNEQFF. CDR3 DNA sequence: TGCAGTGCTAGTACGGTCTACAATGAGCAGTTCTTC.

This clonotype was recorded a few times. The rearrangement joins TRBV4-2 to TRBJ2-1; TRBD1 matches at 11 bases. Germline CDR1 LGHNA, CDR2 YNFKEQ. Trimming at V came to 1 base and at J to 6 bases, leaving 2 bases not matched to a gene. The CDR3 is made up of 15 amino acids. CDR3: CASSQAGQGGNEQFF. The CDR3 DNA reads as TGTGCCAGCAGCCAAGCGGGACAGGGGGGCAATGAGCAGTTCTTC.

The V and J genes are TRBV28 and TRBJ1-1; 10 positions agree with TRBD1. Germline CDR1 reads MDHEN; CDR2 reads SYDVKM. The CDR3 length is 18 residues. The V and J ends lost 1 base and 2 bases, in that order; junction bases with no gene match: 10. CDR3 nucleotides: TGTGCCAGCAGTTTATCAAATTTCGACAGGGGGCATAACACTGAAGCTTTCTTT. It translates to CASSLSNFDRGHNTEAFF.

This clonotype turned up a few times. The rearrangement joins TRBV12-3 or TRBV12-4 to TRBJ1-2, with D perhaps TRBD1 (5 bases). The CDR3 loop spans 15 amino acids. V was pared by 1 base and J by 2 bases, with 11 bases between. CDR3 sequence (DNA): TGTGCCAGCAGTTTAGGGGCAGGGAGGAACTATGGCTACACCTTC. Amino acids: CASSLGAGRNYGYTF.

The chain couples TRBV21-1 to TRBJ2-3; the tabulated D call, TRBD2, remains unverified against the DNA. TRBV21-1 is given as a pseudogene. The CDR3 contains 16 residues. The CDR3 DNA reads TGTGCCAGCAGCAAAGAGGGACTAGCGAGAGGGGATACGCAGTATTTT. Translation gives CASSKEGLARGDTQYF.

This clonotype appeared a few times. J is TRBJ2-3 and V is TRBV7-9, with D unresolved. CDR3 size: 16 residues. V gave up 1 base and J gave up 0 bases, with 11 bases separating them. The germline V gene encodes CDR1 SEHNR and CDR2 FQNEAQ (reference sequence). DNA for the CDR3: TGTGCCAGCAGCTTAGTACGTCTGGGAAGCACAGATACGCAGTATTTT. Amino acids: CASSLVRLGSTDTQYF.

This chain uses TRBV6-6 with TRBJ1-6; 8 bases agree with TRBD1. The V gene end was trimmed by 8 bases and the J gene end by 7 bases; junction bases not matched to a gene: 13. The germline V gene encodes CDR1 MNHNY and CDR2 SVGAGI (reference sequence). The CDR3 contains 16 residues. The CDR3 DNA reads as TGTGCCAGCCTCGGAGACAGGGGACGTTGGAATTCACCCCTCCACTTT. This gives the protein CASLGDRGRWNSPLHF.

In this sample, this clonotype turned up many times. The rearrangement joins TRBV20-1 to TRBJ2-1, with 9 bases that match TRBD2. CDR1 and CDR2 (germline): DFQATT, SNEGSKA (reference sequence). The CDR3 is 15 amino acids. The junction had 13 bases not matched to a gene; V was cut back by 6 bases and J by 7 bases. The CDR3 sequence: CSAAPLQAGGNEQFF. CDR3 DNA sequence: TGCAGTGCCGCCCCTTTACAGGCGGGAGGGAATGAGCAGTTCTTC.

This clonotype came up many times. The rearrangement links TRBV29-1 to TRBJ2-1; 11 bases match TRBD2. The germline CDR1 and CDR2 sequences are SQVTM and ANQGSEA. J gave up 4 bases and V 6 bases, and 5 bases lay outside the gene matches. The CDR3 consists of 14 residues. CDR3 residues: CSVAGTSGYNEQFF. As DNA, the CDR3 is TGCAGCGTCGCCGGGACTAGCGGATACAATGAGCAGTTCTTC.

This clonotype was recorded a few times. V and J are TRBV5-1 and TRBJ2-7, with 7 bases matching TRBD1. Germline loops: CDR1 SGHRS, CDR2 YFSETQ. There are 13 residues in the CDR3. J gave up 4 bases and V 7 bases, and 8 bases lay outside the gene matches. The CDR3 is CASGQDGRYEQYF. CDR3 DNA: TGCGCCAGCGGACAGGACGGAAGATACGAGCAGTACTTC.

The chain couples TRBV28 to TRBJ2-1; no clear D gene. CDR1 is MDHEN and CDR2 is SYDVKM in the germline V gene. V lost 3 bases and J 6 bases, leaving 9 bases between the germline ends. The CDR3 sequence is 13 residues long. The CDR3 loop reads CASSFINGNEQFF. The DNA of the CDR3 is TGTGCCAGCAGTTTCATAAACGGCAATGAGCAGTTCTTC.

This chain joins TRBV6-5 and TRBJ2-2, with 12 bases that match TRBD2. The CDR3 length is 17 residues. V trimming: 5 bases; J trimming: 2 bases; junction bases outside the gene matches: 6. In germline, CDR1 is MNHEY, CDR2 SVGAGI. CDR3: CASSPRLAGVNTGELFF. The CDR3 nucleotides are TGTGCCAGCAGTCCCAGACTAGCGGGAGTAAACACCGGGGAGCTGTTTTTT.